The rows below give T cell receptor beta chains drawn from one sample of a study of blood T cell repertoires in COVID-19. Assay used: immunoSEQ multiplex PCR; TCRdb lists only in-frame clones, some missing. The sample has roughly 100,000 clones, around 90% seen once. Source material: peripheral blood. The receptors come from a man aged 45-65 years with active COVID-19. Each CDR3 is given with its conserved first and last residue. The D gene is left open where the match is weak. The size entry is marked missing in some rows and otherwise reads once, few, many or a size class.

J gene	clone size	V gene	D gene	CDR3 protein	CDR3 DNA
TRBJ2-1	.	TRBV14	.	CASSYGSYNEQFF	TGTGCCAGCAGCTACGGGAGTTACAATGAGCAGTTCTTC
TRBJ2-3	.	TRBV6-5	.	CASREPSTDTQYF	TGTGCCAGCAGGGAGCCGAGCACAGATACGCAGTATTTT
TRBJ2-3	.	TRBV6-5	TRBD1	CASSLGQGADTQYF	TGTGCCAGCAGTCTGGGACAGGGGGCAGATACGCAGTATTTT
TRBJ2-5	.	TRBV18	.	CASSPWQPGETQYF	TGTGCCAGCTCACCGTGGCAGCCCGGGGAGACCCAGTACTTC
TRBJ1-2	.	TRBV6-4	.	CASSVTDSYGYTF	TGTGCCAGCAGTGTAACGGACTCCTATGGCTACACCTTC
TRBJ1-5	.	TRBV6-2/TRBV6-3	.	CASSYAGGEQPQHF	TGTGCCAGCAGTTACGCTGGAGGGGAGCAGCCCCAGCATTTT
TRBJ1-2	.	TRBV12-3/TRBV12-4	.	CASSQTLPAF	TGTGCCAGCAGTCAAACCCTTCCAGCCTTC
TRBJ2-2	.	TRBV2	.	CASSEGVGELFF	TGTGCCAGCAGTGAGGGCGTCGGGGAGCTGTTTTTT
TRBJ2-1	.	TRBV7-2	TRBD1	CASSSWTGDHNEQFF	TGTGCCAGCAGCTCCTGGACAGGGGACCACAATGAGCAGTTCTTC
TRBJ1-6	.	TRBV18	TRBD1	CASSPPPGTDRTPLHF	TGTGCCAGCTCACCTCCACCCGGGACAGATAGGACGCCCCTCCACTTT
TRBJ1-1	.	TRBV6-5	TRBD1	CASSPRQGGSTEAFF	TGTGCCAGCAGTCCCCGACAGGGGGGTAGCACTGAAGCTTTCTTT
TRBJ2-3	.	TRBV24-1	TRBD1	CATSEDAGTGDRRDTQYF	TGTGCCACCAGTGAAGACGCCGGGACAGGGGATCGGAGAGATACGCAGTATTTT
TRBJ1-3	.	TRBV7-6	.	CASSLDWRVSGNTIYF	TGTGCCAGCAGCTTAGACTGGCGGGTCTCTGGAAACACCATATATTTT
TRBJ2-7	.	TRBV5-1	TRBD1	CASSFGQVPGEQYF	TGCGCCAGCAGCTTCGGACAGGTCCCGGGAGAGCAGTACTTC
TRBJ2-5	.	TRBV5-1	TRBD2	CASSSSAGGSETQYF	TGCGCCAGCAGCTCCTCTGCGGGGGGGTCAGAGACCCAGTACTTC
TRBJ1-2	many	TRBV4-1	.	CASSQPLEGPRGYTF	TGCGCCAGCAGCCAGCCCCTGGAGGGGCCCCGTGGCTACACCTTC
TRBJ1-1	.	TRBV10-3	.	CAISESRGNTEAFF	TGTGCCATCAGTGAGTCGCGGGGGAACACTGAAGCTTTCTTT
TRBJ1-4	.	TRBV19	TRBD1	CASSPSGGYEKLFF	TGTGCCAGTAGTCCCTCAGGGGGCTATGAAAAACTGTTTTTT
TRBJ2-5	few	TRBV18	TRBD1	CASSPGTGGAETQYF	TGTGCCAGCTCACCAGGGACAGGGGGCGCGGAGACCCAGTACTTC
TRBJ1-5	.	TRBV27	.	CASSLSRAHNQPQHF	TGTGCCAGCAGTTTATCGCGGGCTCACAATCAGCCCCAGCATTTT
TRBJ2-1	.	TRBV12-5	.	CASGLARSEQFF	TGTGCTAGTGGTTTGGCTAGATCTGAGCAGTTCTTC
TRBJ2-1	.	TRBV4-1	.	CASSQDPLNGEQFF	TGCGCCAGCAGCCAAGATCCATTAAACGGGGAGCAGTTCTTC
TRBJ1-1	.	TRBV2	.	CASRQGRTTEAFF	TGTGCCAGCAGACAGGGAAGAACCACTGAAGCTTTCTTT